A selection of T cell receptor beta chains follows, all from one sample in a study of T cell responses to AZD1222 COVID-19 vaccine. The method was immunoSEQ multiplex PCR; TCRdb's version includes in-frame clones alone and lacks a portion of them. The sample holds more than 95,000 clones; 90% are singletons and the top ten take 7.2%. The sequences come from peripheral blood, collected on day 0 of AZD1222 vaccination. These receptors originate from an adult in good health. The CDR3 runs from the conserved cysteine through the conserved F or W. A D gene is named only where the DNA matches it firmly. Some rows mark clone size as missing; the rest say once, few, many or name a class of expanded clone.

size: -
V: TRBV11-2
D: TRBD2
J: TRBJ2-7
length: 15
CDR3: CASSTLAGGTSEQYF
DNA: TGTGCCAGCAGCACTTTAGCGGGAGGGACATCCGAGCAGTACTTC

size: -
V: TRBV7-9
D: TRBD1
J: TRBJ1-1
length: 17
CDR3: CASSSPGGTRIGTEAFF
DNA: TGTGCCAGCAGCTCCCCAGGGGGGACGAGGATTGGCACTGAAGCTTTCTTT

size: -
V: TRBV30
D: -
J: TRBJ2-3
length: 16
CDR3: CAWSVRASLGTDTQYF
DNA: TGTGCCTGGAGTGTCCGTGCATCCCTGGGCACAGATACGCAGTATTTT

size: -
V: TRBV28
D: -
J: TRBJ1-1
length: 13
CDR3: CASRPTDATEAFF
DNA: TGTGCCAGCAGGCCCACGGACGCCACTGAAGCTTTCTTT

size: -
V: TRBV27
D: -
J: TRBJ1-2
length: 14
CDR3: CASSRNRALGGYTF
DNA: TGTGCCAGCAGCCGGAACAGGGCCTTAGGTGGCTACACCTTC

size: -
V: TRBV28
D: -
J: TRBJ2-7
length: 15
CDR3: CASSSHRQTAYEQYF
DNA: TGTGCCAGCAGTTCCCACCGACAGACGGCCTACGAGCAGTACTTC

size: -
V: TRBV10-3
D: TRBD2
J: TRBJ2-2
length: 15
CDR3: CAIRAGGPGTGELFF
DNA: TGTGCCATCAGAGCGGGAGGGCCGGGCACCGGGGAGCTGTTTTTT

size: -
V: TRBV24-1
D: TRBD2
J: TRBJ2-7
length: 17
CDR3: CATSAWTSGSSVDEQYF
DNA: TGTGCCACCAGTGCCTGGACTAGCGGGAGTAGCGTCGACGAGCAGTACTTC

size: -
V: TRBV7-2
D: -
J: TRBJ1-3
length: 19
CDR3: CASSLFGGRAAASGNTIYF
DNA: TGTGCCAGCAGCTTATTCGGTGGAAGAGCGGCGGCCTCTGGAAACACCATATATTTT

size: -
V: TRBV27
D: -
J: TRBJ2-1
length: 15
CDR3: CASSLEAGRRNEQFF
DNA: TGTGCCAGCAGTTTAGAGGCAGGGAGGAGAAATGAGCAGTTCTTC

size: -
V: TRBV7-2
D: TRBD2
J: TRBJ2-1
length: 16
CDR3: CASSFLSGRAMGEQFF
DNA: TGTGCCAGCAGCTTCCTAAGCGGGAGGGCCATGGGTGAGCAGTTCTTC

size: -
V: TRBV6-5
D: -
J: TRBJ1-1
length: 15
CDR3: CASSYSIGMNTEAFF
DNA: TGTGCCAGCAGTTACTCGATCGGGATGAACACTGAAGCTTTCTTT

size: many
V: TRBV11-2
D: -
J: TRBJ1-1
length: 12
CDR3: CASSLGGPEAFF
DNA: TGTGCCAGCAGCTTAGGAGGGCCTGAAGCTTTCTTT

size: -
V: TRBV6-2/TRBV6-3
D: -
J: TRBJ2-7
length: 14
CDR3: CASSGTGPSYEQYF
DNA: TGTGCCAGCAGCGGGACTGGACCTTCCTACGAGCAGTACTTC

size: -
V: TRBV29-1
D: -
J: TRBJ1-2
length: 13
CDR3: CSVEQVWVEGYTF
DNA: TGCAGCGTTGAACAGGTTTGGGTGGAGGGCTACACCTTC

size: -
V: TRBV10-3
D: -
J: TRBJ2-7
length: 14
CDR3: CAISELGDAYEQYF
DNA: TGTGCCATCAGTGAGCTAGGGGACGCCTACGAGCAGTACTTC

size: -
V: TRBV5-6
D: -
J: TRBJ2-3
length: 16
CDR3: CASSLGGGVEGDTQYF
DNA: TGTGCCAGCAGCCTCGGCGGTGGGGTCGAGGGAGATACGCAGTATTTT

size: -
V: TRBV7-3
D: TRBD2
J: TRBJ2-3
length: 14
CDR3: CASQKAGGADTQYF
DNA: TGTGCCAGCCAGAAGGCGGGGGGCGCAGATACGCAGTATTTT

size: -
V: TRBV27
D: -
J: TRBJ1-4
length: 13
CDR3: CASSFWSSGKLFF
DNA: TGTGCCAGCAGTTTTTGGAGCAGCGGAAAACTGTTTTTT

size: -
V: TRBV7-3
D: -
J: TRBJ1-1
length: 14
CDR3: CASSLSVTNTEAFF
DNA: TGTGCCAGCAGCTTATCGGTGACGAACACTGAAGCTTTCTTT

size: -
V: TRBV27
D: -
J: TRBJ1-6
length: 15
CDR3: CASSDNTPTVSPLHF
DNA: TGTGCCAGCAGTGACAACACCCCGACGGTTTCACCCCTCCACTTT

size: -
V: TRBV5-8
D: TRBD1
J: TRBJ1-5
length: 14
CDR3: CASSLQGARQPQHF
DNA: TGTGCCAGCAGCTTACAGGGGGCACGCCAGCCCCAGCATTTT

size: few
V: TRBV27
D: TRBD1
J: TRBJ2-2
length: 16
CDR3: CASRRRQGPGTGELFF
DNA: TGTGCCAGCAGGCGCCGACAGGGCCCGGGCACCGGGGAGCTGTTTTTT

size: -
V: TRBV28
D: -
J: TRBJ1-1
length: 16
CDR3: CASSGAGGQGGTEAFF
DNA: TGTGCCAGCAGTGGGGCTGGTGGGCAGGGAGGCACTGAAGCTTTCTTT

size: -
V: TRBV19
D: TRBD2
J: TRBJ2-1
length: 17
CDR3: CASSTPVGSGRNNEQFF
DNA: TGTGCCAGTAGTACCCCGGTGGGTAGCGGGAGAAATAATGAGCAGTTCTTC

size: -
V: TRBV20-1
D: TRBD1
J: TRBJ2-7
length: 11
CDR3: CSARHRDRPDF
DNA: TGCAGTGCTCGTCACCGGGACAGGCCGGACTTC

size: -
V: TRBV19
D: TRBD2
J: TRBJ2-1
length: 16
CDR3: CASSITGTSAYNEQFF
DNA: TGTGCCAGTAGTATAACCGGGACTAGCGCGTACAATGAGCAGTTCTTC

size: -
V: TRBV9
D: -
J: TRBJ2-1
length: 15
CDR3: CASSDTGLTYNEQFF
DNA: TGTGCCAGCAGCGACACGGGACTCACCTACAATGAGCAGTTCTTC

size: once
V: TRBV2
D: -
J: TRBJ1-1
length: 14
CDR3: CASSEPRRGTEAFF
DNA: TGTGCCAGCAGTGAACCGAGAAGAGGCACTGAAGCTTTCTTT

size: -
V: TRBV5-6
D: -
J: TRBJ1-5
length: 15
CDR3: CASSFGTFSNQPQHF
DNA: TGTGCCAGCAGCTTCGGGACTTTTAGCAATCAGCCCCAGCATTTT

size: -
V: TRBV9
D: -
J: TRBJ1-6
length: 13
CDR3: CASSVEATSPLHF
DNA: TGTGCCAGCAGCGTAGAGGCCACTTCACCCCTCCACTTT

size: -
V: TRBV2
D: TRBD1
J: TRBJ1-4
length: 13
CDR3: CASARDRGEKLFF
DNA: TGTGCCAGCGCCCGGGACAGGGGCGAAAAACTGTTTTTT

size: -
V: TRBV5-1
D: TRBD1
J: TRBJ1-1
length: 14
CDR3: CASSASGGYTEAFF
DNA: TGCGCCAGCAGCGCATCAGGGGGCTACACTGAAGCTTTCTTT

size: -
V: TRBV9
D: -
J: TRBJ2-3
length: 15
CDR3: CASSVGNPRTDTQYF
DNA: TGTGCCAGCAGCGTAGGGAATCCCCGCACAGATACGCAGTATTTT

size: -
V: TRBV18
D: -
J: TRBJ2-5
length: 14
CDR3: CASSPRHNQETQYF
DNA: TGTGCCAGCTCACCACGACACAATCAAGAGACCCAGTACTTC

size: -
V: TRBV6-5
D: -
J: TRBJ1-5
length: 13
CDR3: CASGVSSFQPQHF
DNA: TGTGCCAGCGGGGTATCGAGCTTTCAGCCCCAGCATTTT

size: -
V: TRBV5-1
D: -
J: TRBJ1-6
length: 16
CDR3: CASRGPGLGPNSPLHF
DNA: TGCGCCAGCAGAGGACCGGGCTTAGGACCTAATTCACCCCTCCACTTT

size: -
V: TRBV13
D: -
J: TRBJ1-3
length: 16
CDR3: CASSSRTAGEGNTIYF
DNA: TGTGCCAGCAGCTCCCGGACAGCAGGGGAAGGAAACACCATATATTTT

size: -
V: TRBV28
D: TRBD1
J: TRBJ2-1
length: 15
CDR3: CASSPGTGAYNEQFF
DNA: TGTGCCAGCAGTCCCGGGACAGGGGCCTACAATGAGCAGTTCTTC

size: -
V: TRBV6-4
D: -
J: TRBJ2-3
length: 15
CDR3: CASSEMVGSTDTQYF
DNA: TGTGCCAGCAGTGAAATGGTAGGGTCGACAGATACGCAGTATTTT